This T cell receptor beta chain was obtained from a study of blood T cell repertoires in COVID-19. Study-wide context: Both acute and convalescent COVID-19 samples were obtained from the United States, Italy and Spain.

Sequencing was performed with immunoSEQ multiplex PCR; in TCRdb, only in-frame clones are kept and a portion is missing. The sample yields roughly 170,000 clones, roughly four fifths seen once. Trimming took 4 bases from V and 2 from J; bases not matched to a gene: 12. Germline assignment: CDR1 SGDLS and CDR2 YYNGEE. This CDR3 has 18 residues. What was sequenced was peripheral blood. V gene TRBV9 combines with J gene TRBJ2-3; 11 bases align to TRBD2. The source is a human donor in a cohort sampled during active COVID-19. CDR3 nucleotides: TGTGCCAGCAGCCTAACCCCGGGACTAGCGGAGTTCACAGATACGCAGTATTTT. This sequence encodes CASSLTPGLAEFTDTQYF. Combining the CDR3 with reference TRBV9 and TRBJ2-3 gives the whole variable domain DSGVTQTPKHLITATGQRVTLRCSPRSGDLSVYWYQQSLDQGLQFLIQYYNGEERAKGNILERFSAQQFPDLHSELNLSSLELGDSALYFCASSLTPGLAEFTDTQYFGPGTRLTVL.